This section outlines one T cell receptor beta chain sequence together with its context. Other DNA sequences in this sample translate to the same CDR3. The data were taken from a study of blood T cell repertoires in COVID-19. Study-level information: Specimens from acute and convalescent COVID-19 originated in the United States, Italy and Spain. The analysed material was cDNA or gDNA that came from T cells, B-cell-depleted T cells, or PBMCs.

This CDR3 has 15 amino acids. CDR1 is MNHEY, CDR2 SVGAGI, per germline. Germline trimming cut 9 bases from V and 4 bases from J; bases unmatched to any gene: 7. In the source study's methods: Estimation of nucleated cell counts was performed using reference gene primer amplification. Method: immunoSEQ multiplex PCR; TCRdb's copy keeps in-frame clones and lacks some. That table is the source of V, J and clone size, and D and trimming were worked out from the DNA. The data show about 200,000 clones, 70% to 85% seen once. The receptor comes from a human donor with acute or convalescent COVID-19. The donor label of this sample is uncertain. This chain connects TRBV6-5 to TRBJ2-2; 11 bases line up with TRBD1. Sequencing input: peripheral blood. The CDR3 loop is CASSSGTGGTGELFF. For the CDR3, the DNA is TGTGCCAGTTCCTCCGGGACAGGGGGCACCGGGGAGCTGTTTTTT.